This paragraph covers one TCR beta chain sequence. Its target is unknown. Clones were read by immunoSEQ multiplex PCR, and TCRdb kept only the in-frame ones, dropping some. Of tens of thousands of clones in the sample, 70% to 80% are singletons; the top ten hold around 3%. These data are taken from a study of vaccination effects on CD4 cells after COVID-19. Looking at the study overall: Participants were given two doses of BNT162b2 or mRNA-1273 vaccine.

This CDR3 comprises 14 residues. Germline loops: CDR1 MNHEY, CDR2 SVGEGT. Deletions cut 2 bases from V and 0 bases from J, with 7 bases between. Findings and limits, study-wide: In the late period after vaccination, infection- and vaccine-induced clones contracted markedly. The study got few convalescent patients and did not collect any early post-infection timepoints.

Antigen-specific CD4+ T cell clonotypes were called by their expansion after viral peptide-pool culture in ViraFEST. Scientists isolated CD4+ T cells after a roughly nine-day culture period ended. The vaccine recipients had no prior SARS-CoV-2 infection, with negative nucleocapsid antibodies. A density of about 2 million PBMC per well was used; these cells were cultured with about 9.1 IU/ml IL-2 and approximately 10 ug/ml peptides. Sequencing was performed on CD4+ T cells from PBMCs cultured with HCoV-NL63 spike peptides, taken before COVID-19 vaccination. V gene TRBV6-2 or TRBV6-3 combines with J gene TRBJ1-1; no definite D call. The sequence derives from a human donor who received a COVID-19 vaccine. CDR3 sequence: CASSYRVMNTEAFF. The DNA for the CDR3 is TGTGCCAGCAGTTACAGGGTCATGAACACTGAAGCTTTCTTT.